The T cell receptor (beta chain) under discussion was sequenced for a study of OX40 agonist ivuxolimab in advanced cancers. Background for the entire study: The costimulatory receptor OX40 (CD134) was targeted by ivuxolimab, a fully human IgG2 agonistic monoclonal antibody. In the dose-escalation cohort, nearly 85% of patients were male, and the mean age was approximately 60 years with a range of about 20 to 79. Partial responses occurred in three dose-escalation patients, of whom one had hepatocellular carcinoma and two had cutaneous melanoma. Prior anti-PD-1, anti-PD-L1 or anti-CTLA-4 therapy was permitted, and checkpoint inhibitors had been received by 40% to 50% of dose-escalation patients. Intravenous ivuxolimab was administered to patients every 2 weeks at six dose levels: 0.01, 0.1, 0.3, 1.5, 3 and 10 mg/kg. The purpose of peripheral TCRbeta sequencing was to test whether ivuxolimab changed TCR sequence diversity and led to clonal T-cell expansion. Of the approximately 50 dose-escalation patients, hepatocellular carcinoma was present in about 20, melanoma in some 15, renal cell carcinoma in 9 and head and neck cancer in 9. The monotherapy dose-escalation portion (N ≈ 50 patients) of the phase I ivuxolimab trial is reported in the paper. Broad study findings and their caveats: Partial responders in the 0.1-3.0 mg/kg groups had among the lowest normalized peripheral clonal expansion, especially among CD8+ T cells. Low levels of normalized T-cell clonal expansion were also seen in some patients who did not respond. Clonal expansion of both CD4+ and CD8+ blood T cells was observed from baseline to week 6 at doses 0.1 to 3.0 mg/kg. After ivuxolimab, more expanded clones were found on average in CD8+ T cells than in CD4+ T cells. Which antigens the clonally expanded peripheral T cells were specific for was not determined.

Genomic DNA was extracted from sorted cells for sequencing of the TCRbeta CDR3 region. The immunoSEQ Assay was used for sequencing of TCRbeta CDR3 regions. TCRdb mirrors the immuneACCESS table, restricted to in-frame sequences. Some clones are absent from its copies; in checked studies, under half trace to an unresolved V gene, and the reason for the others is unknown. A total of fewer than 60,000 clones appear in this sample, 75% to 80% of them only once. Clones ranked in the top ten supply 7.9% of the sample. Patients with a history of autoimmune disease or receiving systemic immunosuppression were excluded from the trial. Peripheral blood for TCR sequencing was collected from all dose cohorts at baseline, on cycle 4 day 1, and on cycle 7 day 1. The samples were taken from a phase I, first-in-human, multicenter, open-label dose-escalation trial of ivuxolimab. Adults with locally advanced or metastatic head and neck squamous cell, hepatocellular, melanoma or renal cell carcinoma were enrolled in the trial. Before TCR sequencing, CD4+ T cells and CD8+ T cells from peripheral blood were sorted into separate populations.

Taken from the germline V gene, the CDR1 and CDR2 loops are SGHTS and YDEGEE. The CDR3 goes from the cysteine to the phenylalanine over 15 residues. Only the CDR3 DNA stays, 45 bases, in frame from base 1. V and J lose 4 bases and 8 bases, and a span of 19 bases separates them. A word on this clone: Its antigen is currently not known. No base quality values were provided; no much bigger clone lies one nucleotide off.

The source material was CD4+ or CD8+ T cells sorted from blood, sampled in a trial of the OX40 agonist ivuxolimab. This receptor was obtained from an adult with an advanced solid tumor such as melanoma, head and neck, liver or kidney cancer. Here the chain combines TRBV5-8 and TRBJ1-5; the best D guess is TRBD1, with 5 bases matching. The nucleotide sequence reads TGTGCCAGCAGCATATCTCCGGGGGAGGTGAAGCCCCAGCATTTT. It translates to CASSISPGEVKPQHF.